The sequence of this TCR beta chain was determined in a study of T cells in Graves' hyperthyroidism and ophthalmopathy. RNA transcripts served as the template for amplifying TCR beta CDR3 regions. The HTBI primer set was used in a first-round RT-PCR of the TCR CDR3. One entry per CDR3 protein, called by TCRdb with MiXCR from the multiplex PCR reads. This sample carries 610,000 or so distinct CDR3 sequences, around 42% of them seen once, and the ten largest clones take about 8.3%. V was cut by 6 bases and J by 0 bases, with 19 bases left in between. This CDR3 is 17 amino acids long. Germline CDR1 and CDR2: SGHRS and YFSETQ. Across 18 months, stable Graves' hyperthyroidism was marked by no progression to ophthalmopathy. Every diagnosis used clinical symptoms, serum thyroxine and TRAb, thyroid ultrasound and orbital computed tomography. Study observations and caveats: Model output signaled ophthalmopathy a median roughly 6.5 months ahead of onset. Separating ophthalmopathy from stable hyperthyroidism was achieved by a 13 V-J model.

Regarding this clonotype: The antigen remains undetermined.

Sequenced sample: peripheral blood or thyroid tissue (not recorded which). The receptor was derived from a woman under 30 with Graves' hyperthyroidism. This chain uses TRBV5-1 with TRBJ1-3; D perhaps matches TRBD1 (5 bases). CDR3 in amino acids: CASTQWGVGDSGNTIYF. The CDR3 DNA reads as TGCGCCAGCACCCAATGGGGGGTTGGAGACTCTGGAAACACCATATATTTT. Together with reference TRBV5-1 and TRBJ1-3, the CDR3 gives the full variable domain: KAGVTQTPRYLIKTRGQQVTLSCSPISGHRSVSWYQQTPGQGLQFLFEYFSETQRNKGNFPGRFSGRQFSNSRSEMNVSTLELGDSALYLCASTQWGVGDSGNTIYFGEGSWLTVV.